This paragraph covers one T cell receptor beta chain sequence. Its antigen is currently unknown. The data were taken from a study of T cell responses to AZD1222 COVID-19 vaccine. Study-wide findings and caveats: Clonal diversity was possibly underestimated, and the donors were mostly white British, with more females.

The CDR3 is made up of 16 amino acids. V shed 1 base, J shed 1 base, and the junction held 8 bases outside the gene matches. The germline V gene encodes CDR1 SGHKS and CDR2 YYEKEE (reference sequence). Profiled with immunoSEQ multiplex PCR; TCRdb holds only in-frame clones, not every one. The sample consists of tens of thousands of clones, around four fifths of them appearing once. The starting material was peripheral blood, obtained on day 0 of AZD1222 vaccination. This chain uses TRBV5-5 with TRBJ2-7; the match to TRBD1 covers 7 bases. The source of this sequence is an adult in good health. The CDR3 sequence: CASSLWSGQLSYEQYF. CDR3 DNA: TGTGCCAGCAGCTTGTGGTCGGGACAGCTTTCCTACGAGCAGTACTTC.